This entry lists 28 T cell receptor beta chains sequenced from one sample in a study of cytomegalovirus exposure and HLA in healthy donors. The table came from immunoSEQ multiplex PCR; TCRdb's copy has only in-frame clones and leaves some out. The sample records 150,000 or so clones, about 91% being singletons. Sequencing was carried out using PBMCs. These receptors were taken from a young woman in good health and CMV-seropositive.

V usage is TRBV9 and J usage is TRBJ2-5, with unresolved D. CDR1 and CDR2 (germline): SGDLS, YYNGEE. Deletions cut 4 bases from V and 4 bases from J, with 23 bases between. The CDR3 is 17 amino acids. This CDR3 reads CASSLPRSGGGGETQYF. CDR3 DNA: TGTGCCAGCAGCCTCCCGAGGAGTGGCGGTGGCGGAGAGACCCAGTACTTC.

The V call is TRBV27, the J call TRBJ1-3; TRBD1 matches at 9 bases. Trimming cost V 6 bases and J 4 bases; bases outside gene matches: 19. Germline values: CDR1 MNHEY, CDR2 SMNVEV (reference sequence). The CDR3 extends over 19 amino acids. The CDR3 is CASSPRAPSGTGLGNTIYF. In DNA, the CDR3 is TGTGCCAGCAGCCCCCGGGCACCCTCCGGGACAGGGTTGGGAAACACCATATATTTT.

The chain joins TRBV4-1 to TRBJ2-5, with 8 positions matching TRBD2. Germline trimming cut 3 bases from V and 2 bases from J; bases unmatched to any gene: 2. Germline values: CDR1 MGHRA, CDR2 YSYEKL. CDR3 length: 14 amino acids. This chain's CDR3 is CASSHPGGQETQYF. The CDR3 DNA reads TGCGCCAGCAGCCACCCGGGGGGGCAAGAGACCCAGTACTTC.

The V call is TRBV30, the J call TRBJ1-1; 11 bases are shared with TRBD1. This CDR3 has 15 amino acids. The germline V gene has CDR1 GTSNPN and CDR2 SVGIG (reference sequence). The J segment lost 7 bases and the V segment lost 2 bases, leaving 9 bases of the junction unmatched. The CDR3 bases are TGTGCCTGGAGTCCCTCAGGACAGGGGGCGGGTGAAGCTTTCTTT. Protein sequence: CAWSPSGQGAGEAFF. Complete variable domain (other parts from reference TRBV30 and TRBJ1-1): SQTIHQWPATLVQPVGSPLSLECTVEGTSNPNLYWYRQAAGRGLQLLFYSVGIGQISSEVPQNLSASRPQDRQFILSSKKLLLSDSGFYLCAWSPSGQGAGEAFFGQGTRLTVV.

The V and J genes are TRBV2 and TRBJ2-2, with a weak D call TRBD2 (7 bases). Germline-derived CDR1 and CDR2 are SNHLY and FYNNEI. The CDR3 covers 15 residues. V was clipped by 3 bases and J by 7 bases, with 15 bases between them. CDR3 amino acids: CASSEGGGPFGELFF. The CDR3 DNA reads as TGTGCCAGCAGTGAGGGCGGGGGCCCATTCGGGGAGCTGTTTTTT.

This clone was seen once. The V gene is TRBV5-4, the J gene TRBJ2-1; no firm D call. Germline V gene sequence: CDR1 SGHNT, CDR2 YYREEE (reference sequence). Trimming left V 3 bases short and J 0 bases short, with 10 bases between. This CDR3 is built from 15 residues. CDR3 loop: CASSSDWSSYNEQFF. In DNA form, the CDR3 reads TGTGCCAGCAGCTCCGACTGGAGCTCCTACAATGAGCAGTTCTTC.

V gene TRBV27 combines with J gene TRBJ1-2, with D maybe TRBD1 (5 bases). Trimming pared 8 bases from V and 8 bases from J, leaving 15 bases between. Germline lookup yields CDR1 MNHEY and CDR2 SMNVEV (reference sequence). This CDR3 is 12 amino acids long. For the CDR3, the DNA is TGTGCCAGCCGACTTGGGGGAGGGGGCTACACCTTC. Protein sequence: CASRLGGGGYTF.

This clone was observed once. The rearrangement uses TRBV25-1 and TRBJ1-1; D uncertain. The CDR3 length is 14 residues. Trimming took 1 base from V and 0 from J, leaving 6 bases between them. Germline assignment: CDR1 MGHDK and CDR2 SYGVNS. CDR3 loop: CASSEWRLNTEAFF. In DNA form, the CDR3 reads TGTGCCAGCAGTGAATGGAGGCTGAACACTGAAGCTTTCTTT.

The chain couples TRBV19 to TRBJ2-1; no definite D call. Germline V CDR1 and CDR2: LNHDA, SQIVND (reference sequence). V was trimmed by 5 bases and J by 5 bases, leaving 16 bases between them. The CDR3 is made up of 15 amino acids. CDR3 nucleotides: TGTGCCAGTAGTTACGTTGGGCTGTCGGACAATGAGCAGTTCTTC. Protein product: CASSYVGLSDNEQFF.

Here the CDR3 reads CASSVLGQGDTEAFF. The CDR3 DNA follows: TGTGCCAGCAGTGTACTGGGACAGGGGGACACTGAAGCTTTCTTT. The V gene is TRBV2, the J gene TRBJ1-1, with TRBD1 matching over 11 bases. The CDR3 totals 15 residues. V shed 4 bases, J shed 3 bases, and the junction held 4 bases outside the gene matches. Looked up from germline, CDR1 is SNHLY and CDR2 is FYNNEI.

This chain connects TRBV4-2 to TRBJ1-2; 7 bases line up with TRBD1. Trimming at V came to 0 bases and at J to 7 bases, leaving 5 bases not matched to a gene. The CDR3 is 14 amino acids. The germline gives CDR1 LGHNA, CDR2 YNFKEQ. The CDR3 DNA is TGTGCCAGCAGCCAAGATAGACAGGGTACTGGCTACACCTTC. It encodes CASSQDRQGTGYTF.

The chain carries TRBV6-1 and TRBJ2-7, with D hard to call. Germline V gene sequence: CDR1 MNHNS, CDR2 SASEGT. V shed 5 bases and J shed 2 bases, with 10 bases lying between them. This CDR3 is built from 13 residues. The CDR3 spells CASSLRQTYEQYF. The CDR3 DNA sequence: TGTGCCAGCAGTCTGCGACAAACCTACGAGCAGTACTTC.

The chain uses TRBV19 and TRBJ1-2, with D unresolved. This CDR3 spans 15 amino acids. Trimming removed 3 bases from V and 1 base from J, with 12 bases in between. The germline CDR1 and CDR2 sequences are LNHDA and SQIVND (reference sequence). CDR3 sequence: CASSIPKYGNYGYTF. In nucleotides, the CDR3 is TGTGCCAGTAGTATCCCTAAGTACGGTAACTATGGCTACACCTTC.

The chain combines TRBV4-1 with TRBJ2-2, with 7 bases identical to TRBD1. Germline V gives CDR1 MGHRA, CDR2 YSYEKL. The CDR3 covers 17 residues. V was pared by 0 bases and J by 0 bases, with 4 bases of the junction left unmatched. The chain's CDR3 is CASSQDADRSNTGELFF. The CDR3 DNA follows: TGCGCCAGCAGCCAAGATGCGGACAGGTCGAACACCGGGGAGCTGTTTTTT.

The rearrangement joins TRBV7-9 to TRBJ1-4; the D gene is possibly TRBD1 (5 bases). Trimming removed 1 base at V and 0 bases at J, with 18 bases between. Germline CDR1 SEHNR, CDR2 FQNEAQ (reference sequence). CDR3 size: 19 residues. CDR3: CASSLDRRQLFATNEKLFF. In DNA form, the CDR3 reads TGTGCCAGCAGCTTAGACAGGAGACAGCTATTTGCAACTAATGAAAAACTGTTTTTT.

This clone was observed a single time. The rearrangement uses TRBV2 and TRBJ2-7; possibly TRBD1 for D (6 bases). The CDR3 is made up of 12 amino acids. Looked up from germline, CDR1 is SNHLY and CDR2 is FYNNEI. Between the trimmed V and J ends, which lost 7 bases and 4 bases, there was a span of 11 bases. CDR3 DNA: TGTGCCAGCAACAGGGAAAGGTACGAGCAGTACTTC. Its translation is CASNRERYEQYF.

This clone was observed once. V gene TRBV15 combines with J gene TRBJ2-7; 8 bases match TRBD1. CDR1 is LNHNV, CDR2 YYDKDF, per germline (reference sequence). The CDR3 length is 14 residues. V shed 0 bases and J 2 bases; nucleotides not matched to a gene: 0. DNA of the CDR3: TGTGCCACCAGCAGAGACAGGGGGCCCTACGAGCAGTACTTC. This sequence encodes CATSRDRGPYEQYF.

This clone rates as medium-sized. The identical CDR3 is also encoded by other nucleotide sequences in the sample. The gene calls are TRBV7-8 and TRBJ2-7; 7 nucleotides line up with TRBD1. V lost 4 bases and J lost 0; bases outside the gene matches: 6. This CDR3 has 15 amino acids. Looked up from germline, CDR1 is SGHVS and CDR2 is FQNEAQ. This CDR3 reads CASSSRQGPSYEQYF. In DNA form, the CDR3 reads TGTGCCAGCAGCTCCAGACAGGGACCCTCCTACGAGCAGTACTTC. Looking up the rest from reference TRBV7-8 and TRBJ2-7 gives the full variable domain: GAGVSQSPRYKVAKRGQDVALRCDPISGHVSLFWYQQALGQGPEFLTYFQNEAQLDKSGLPSDRFFAERPEGSVSTLKIQRTQQEDSAVYLCASSSRQGPSYEQYFGPGTRLTVT.

The CDR3 nucleotides are TGTGCCAGCAGTCTGGGAGGACAGGGGGCGTGGGGCTACACCTTC. Translating it yields CASSLGGQGAWGYTF. This chain connects TRBV7-9 to TRBJ1-2; TRBD1 agrees at 11 bases. CDR1 is SEHNR and CDR2 is FQNEAQ in the germline V gene (reference sequence). This CDR3 has 15 amino acids. J lost 8 bases, V lost 6 bases, and 11 bases had no gene match.

This rearrangement joins TRBV4-3 to TRBJ2-1, with D unresolved. The germline V and J ends were trimmed by 0 bases and 3 bases, with 9 bases remaining between them. The germline V gene encodes CDR1 LGHNA and CDR2 YSLEER. The CDR3 length is 15 residues. This CDR3 is CASSQDNSFYNEQFF. The CDR3 coding sequence is TGCGCCAGCAGCCAAGATAACAGCTTCTACAATGAGCAGTTCTTC.

The chain is built from TRBV29-1 and TRBJ2-1; 13 nucleotides line up with TRBD2. The CDR3 has 20 residues. Germline-derived CDR1 and CDR2 are SQVTM and ANQGSEA. J gave up 3 bases and V 1 base, and 15 bases lay outside the gene matches. The CDR3 region is CSVEGLGGTSGVRYYNEQFF. As DNA, the CDR3 is TGCAGCGTTGAAGGGTTAGGCGGGACTAGCGGGGTGCGTTACTACAATGAGCAGTTCTTC.

This clone was picked up one time. The J gene is TRBJ2-7, the V gene TRBV7-2; 8 positions match TRBD2. The CDR3 contains 16 residues. The V and J ends lost 5 bases and 0 bases, in that order; junction bases with no gene match: 9. Germline values: CDR1 SGHTA, CDR2 FQGNSA. The chain's CDR3 is CASSPLERGSSYEQYF. The DNA for the CDR3 is TGTGCCAGCAGCCCTCTAGAGCGGGGGAGCTCCTACGAGCAGTACTTC.

The V and J genes are TRBV27 and TRBJ2-7, with 7 bases that match TRBD2. CDR3 size: 13 residues. Trimming at V came to 0 bases and at J to 7 bases, leaving 3 bases not matched to a gene. The germline V gene has CDR1 MNHEY and CDR2 SMNVEV (reference sequence). In DNA form, the CDR3 reads TGTGCCAGCAGTTTATCGAGGCGGGGGGAGCAGTACTTC. Translation gives CASSLSRRGEQYF.

The CDR3, as DNA: TGTGCCAGCAGCTTAGATGGGGGCCGCACAGATACGCAGTATTTT. It codes for CASSLDGGRTDTQYF. The chain is built from TRBV7-2 and TRBJ2-3, with D possibly matching TRBD1 (6 bases). CDR1 SGHTA and CDR2 FQGNSA come from the germline V gene. There are 15 residues in the CDR3. The V end lost 1 base, the J end lost 1 base, and 9 bases lay between the germline ends.

The chain is built from TRBV27 and TRBJ2-3, with 7 bases matching TRBD1. Unmatched junction bases numbered 14, after V lost 5 bases and J lost 9 bases. Germline CDR1 MNHEY, CDR2 SMNVEV (reference sequence). CDR3 length: 15 residues. The DNA for the CDR3 is TGTGCCAGCAGTCTAAACCTTGGGACAGCCCAAACGCAGTATTTT. This codes for CASSLNLGTAQTQYF.

The rearrangement links TRBV7-2 to TRBJ1-2, with D unresolved. The CDR3 length is 15 residues. The germline V gene has CDR1 SGHTA and CDR2 FQGNSA. V was shortened by 2 bases and J by 7 bases, with 17 bases between the two germline ends. The CDR3 is CASSLSAGFGGGYTF. In DNA, the CDR3 is TGTGCCAGCAGCTTAAGTGCGGGGTTTGGTGGTGGCTACACCTTC.

The gene calls are TRBV6-1 and TRBJ2-1, with a weak D call TRBD2 (6 bases). In germline, CDR1 is MNHNS, CDR2 SASEGT. There are 12 residues in the CDR3. V lost 8 bases and J lost 13, with 18 bases in between. The CDR3 nucleotides read TGTGCCAGCGGGGAAGGAGGGATACGCCAGTTCTTC. Its protein is CASGEGGIRQFF.

The CDR3 bases are TGCAGCGTGGAGGGGGCCTTGGGCGGGGAGCTGTTTTTT. This codes for CSVEGALGGELFF. This chain links TRBV29-1 with TRBJ2-2, with D possibly being TRBD1 (7 bases). The CDR3 has 13 residues. Trimming cost V 6 bases and J 7 bases, with 15 bases left between them. Germline V CDR1 and CDR2: SQVTM, ANQGSEA.